The source of this T cell receptor (beta chain) is a study of blood T cell repertoires in COVID-19. The wider study: Samples came from the United States, Italy and Spain, spanning acute and convalescent COVID-19. T cells, B-cell-depleted T cells, or PBMCs supplied cDNA or gDNA.

How the authors handled the data: Reference gene primers were amplified, and this amplification served to estimate nucleated cell counts. Profiling relied on immunoSEQ multiplex PCR, and the TCRdb table lists in-frame clones only, not all of them. V, J and clone size are taken as reported in that table, and D and trimming were inferred from the DNA itself. The data show around 250,000 clones, with about 86% seen just once and roughly 4% held by the top ten. Adults between roughly 18 and 89 years of age took part from approximately 24 US areas. Trimming pared 5 bases from V and 0 bases from J, leaving 10 bases between. This CDR3 spans 14 amino acids. Germline-derived CDR1 and CDR2 are SGHTA and FQGNSA.

The sequence came from a man aged 30-40 years with acute COVID-19. Material for sequencing was PBMCs or T cells enriched from blood (not recorded which). The rearrangement uses TRBV7-2 and TRBJ1-1, with D maybe TRBD1 (6 bases). CDR3 sequence reads: CASSQDSVNTEAFF. DNA of the CDR3: TGTGCCAGCAGCCAGGACAGCGTGAACACTGAAGCTTTCTTT.